Listed below are T cell receptor beta chains from one sample, sequenced in a study of blood T cells in healthy people across ages. TCRdb re-called the 5' RACE reads with MiXCR, one entry per CDR3 protein. The sample lists about 510,000 distinct CDR3 sequences, about 27% occurring once. This sample also belongs to another study, concerning T cells of mothers and their children.

Sequenced sample: blood. Receptors originate from a boy younger than 10 in good health. Each CDR3 is given with its conserved first and last residue. The D gene is left open where the match is weak. Clone size, where shown, is once, few, many, or a class for clones that have expanded.

d_gene	v_gene	j_gene	abundance	CDR3nt	CDR3aa
-	TRBV29-1	TRBJ2-1	-	TGCAGCGTTACGACGAGGAGCGATGAGCAGTTCTTC	CSVTTRSDEQFF
TRBD2	TRBV7-2	TRBJ2-5	-	TGTGCCAGCAGCTCCCCCGCCTTGACTAGCCTTATTCGTGAGACCCAGTACTTC	CASSSPALTSLIRETQYF
TRBD1	TRBV18	TRBJ1-2	-	TGTGCCAGCTCACTGGTTGGGACAGGGACCTATGGCTACACCTTC	CASSLVGTGTYGYTF
-	TRBV5-1	TRBJ1-6	-	TGCGCCAGCAGCTTGGTGGGGAGTAGTTCACCCCTCCACTTT	CASSLVGSSSPLHF
-	TRBV7-2	TRBJ2-1	-	TGTGCCAGCAGCTCCCGGACTGAGCAGTTCTTC	CASSSRTEQFF
-	TRBV7-8	TRBJ1-6	-	TGTGCCAGCAGCTTAGATCGGTGGGGTAGTGACCCCCTCCACTTT	CASSLDRWGSDPLHF
TRBD2	TRBV6-4	TRBJ2-4	-	TGTGCCAGTCATAGCGGGGCTTACTTAGCCAAAAACATTCAGTACTTC	CASHSGAYLAKNIQYF
-	TRBV7-9	TRBJ2-7	-	TGTGCCAGCAGCGGAGCAGGACAGTCGAACTACGAGCAGTACTTC	CASSGAGQSNYEQYF
-	TRBV18	TRBJ2-2	-	TGTGCCAGCTCACAACTTGACCAGAACACCGGGGAGCTGTTTTTT	CASSQLDQNTGELFF
-	TRBV5-1	TRBJ2-7	few	TGCGCCAGCAGGAAAAGTACCTCCTACGAGCAGTACTTC	CASRKSTSYEQYF
-	TRBV10-3	TRBJ2-2	-	TGTGCCATCAGCCAAATCTCAGGGGTCGGGGAGCTGTTTTTT	CAISQISGVGELFF
-	TRBV12-5	TRBJ1-1	few	TGTGCTAGTAGGGCAGGGTGGAACACTGAAGCTTTCTTT	CASRAGWNTEAFF
-	TRBV20-1	TRBJ2-4	-	TGCAGTGCTAGAGATGCGGGGGCAGCCAAAAACATTCAGTACTTC	CSARDAGAAKNIQYF